The subject of this entry is one TCR beta chain. Its target is not known. This entry belongs to a study of cytotoxic CD8 clonotypes in ibrutinib-treated CLL. Looking at the study overall: IGHV unmutated 17 to 18; relapsed/refractory some ten; treatment-naive some 16. Average yields of roughly 260,000 productive templates and 94,082 productive rearrangements characterized the samples. Response sampling took place at median approximately 12 months of treatment, range 6 to 36.

Study conclusions and caveats: Public clonotypes, rarely seen, contracted or held steady on treatment.

Here immunoSEQ multiplex PCR was the method, and the copy in TCRdb shows in-frame clones only, minus some. The sample has roughly 250,000 clones; 60% to 75% are singletons. This CDR3 region has 15 residues. V was pared by 0 bases and J by 9 bases, with 7 bases of the junction left unmatched. Germline V gives CDR1 SGDLS, CDR2 YYNGEE. Sample: PBMCs, taken after 24 months of ibrutinib treatment. The TCR sequence derives from a human donor with chronic lymphocytic leukemia. The rearrangement uses TRBV9 and TRBJ2-1, with 9 bases lining up with TRBD2. The CDR3 nucleotides read TGTGCCAGCAGCGTAGATGGCGGGAGGGCCCGTGAGCAGTTCTTC. This codes for CASSVDGGRAREQFF. The variable domain in full, completed from reference TRBV9 and TRBJ2-1, reads DSGVTQTPKHLITATGQRVTLRCSPRSGDLSVYWYQQSLDQGLQFLIQYYNGEERAKGNILERFSAQQFPDLHSELNLSSLELGDSALYFCASSVDGGRAREQFFGPGTRLTVL.